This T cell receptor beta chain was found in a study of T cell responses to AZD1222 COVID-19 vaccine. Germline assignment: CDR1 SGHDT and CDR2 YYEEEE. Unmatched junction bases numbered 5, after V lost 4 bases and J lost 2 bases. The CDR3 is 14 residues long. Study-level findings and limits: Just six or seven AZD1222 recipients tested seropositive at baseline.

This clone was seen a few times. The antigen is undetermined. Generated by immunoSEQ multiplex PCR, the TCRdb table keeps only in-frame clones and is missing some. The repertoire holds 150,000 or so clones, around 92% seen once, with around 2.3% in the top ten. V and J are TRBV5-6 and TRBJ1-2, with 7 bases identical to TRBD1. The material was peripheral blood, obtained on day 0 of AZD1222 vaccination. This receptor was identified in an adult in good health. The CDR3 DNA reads TGTGCCAGCAGCAGGGGACAGACCAACTATGGCTACACCTTC. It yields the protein CASSRGQTNYGYTF.